Given below is one T cell receptor (beta chain) in context. The data derive from a study of control samples from healthy donors and cancer patients. Data came from immunoSEQ multiplex PCR; TCRdb stores just in-frame clones and leaves some out. This sample carries some 65,000 clones, around four fifths of them seen once, and the ten largest clones take approximately 2.9%. CDR1 is MNHNY, CDR2 SVGAGI, per germline (reference sequence). This CDR3 comprises 12 residues. V lost 6 bases, J lost 7 bases, and 3 bases stayed unmatched. The V gene is TRBV6-6, the J gene TRBJ1-5, with TRBD1 matching 7 bases. Sample: PBMCs. This TCR derives from a woman in her forties or fifties with lung cancer. This CDR3 is CASREGQQPQHF. The CDR3 coding sequence is TGTGCCAGCAGAGAGGGACAGCAGCCCCAGCATTTT.